A single sample is the source of the 25 T cell receptor beta chains below, sequenced in a study of blood T cells in healthy people across ages. Through a sample-barcoded 5' primer and a J-beta primer mix, a second PCR was run for about 6 to 11 cycles. MiXCR, applied by TCRdb to the 5' RACE reads, yields one record per CDR3 protein. The table shows about 1.4 million distinct CDR3 sequences, with around 59% occurring only once. The specimen sequenced was blood. All receptors come from a man aged 18 to 30 in good health.

The chain uses TRBV6-1 and TRBJ2-7; either TRBD1 or TRBD2 may supply D (5 bases each). This CDR3 spans 16 amino acids. The V gene lost 6 bases and the J gene lost 1 base, with 19 bases spanning the gap. Germline assignment: CDR1 MNHNS and CDR2 SASEGT. The CDR3 spells CASSAGTGSGSYEQYF. As DNA, the CDR3 is TGTGCCAGCAGCGCCGGGACGGGTTCAGGGTCCTACGAGCAGTACTTC.

The sample holds a few counts of this clonotype. The rearrangement joins TRBV7-8 to TRBJ1-5; 9 positions agree with TRBD1. Germline V gene lookup returns CDR1 SGHVS and CDR2 FQNEAQ. J gave up 1 base and V 5 bases, and 6 bases lay outside the gene matches. CDR3 length: 16 residues. The CDR3 loop reads CASSQETGGSNQPQHF. Here the CDR3 DNA reads TGTGCCAGCAGCCAAGAGACAGGGGGGAGCAATCAGCCCCAGCATTTT.

The rearrangement links TRBV12-5 to TRBJ1-1; a possible D gene is TRBD1 (6 bases). The V end was cut by 2 bases, the J end by 3 bases, with 13 bases between. The CDR3 is 15 residues long. Per the germline V gene, CDR1 is LGHNT and CDR2 is FRNRAP. This CDR3 is CASGLSQGGDTEAFF. The CDR3 nucleotides are TGTGCTAGTGGTTTGTCACAGGGAGGGGACACTGAAGCTTTCTTT.

This sequence joins TRBV25-1 and TRBJ2-6, with D possibly being TRBD1 or TRBD2 (5 bases each). Per germline, CDR1 MGHDK and CDR2 SYGVNS. The CDR3 is 16 amino acids. V lost 4 bases and J lost 2, with 12 bases in between. This CDR3 reads CASSVVGTPGANVLTF. The CDR3, as DNA: TGTGCCAGCAGTGTAGTAGGGACCCCTGGGGCCAACGTCCTGACTTTC.

Concerning this clonotype: The junction departs from germline at one end; a sequencing error may be responsible. V and J are TRBV7-2 and TRBJ2-1, with D perhaps TRBD1 (5 bases). This CDR3 is built from 13 residues. Per the germline V gene, CDR1 is SGHTA and CDR2 is FQGNSA. The CDR3 sequence: CAGSPRQYNEQFF. Here the CDR3 DNA reads TGTGCCGGCAGCCCCCGACAGTACAATGAGCAGTTCTTC.

This rearrangement joins TRBV20-1 to TRBJ2-7; D is possibly TRBD1 (5 bases). The germline CDR1 and CDR2 sequences are DFQATT and SNEGSKA (reference sequence). The CDR3 has 12 amino acids. CDR3 sequence (DNA): TGCAGCGCCTCAGGGCGGTCCTACGAGCAGTACTTC. Translated, it gives CSASGRSYEQYF.

The chain carries TRBV7-8 and TRBJ2-2; D is uncertain. V was trimmed by 1 base and J by 6 bases, leaving 6 bases between them. Germline-derived CDR1 and CDR2 are SGHVS and FQNEAQ. The length of the CDR3 is 13 residues. CDR3 residues: CASSLDGAGELFF. CDR3 DNA: TGTGCCAGCAGCTTAGATGGGGCCGGGGAGCTGTTTTTT. The whole variable domain, remainder taken from reference TRBV7-8 and TRBJ2-2, is GAGVSQSPRYKVAKRGQDVALRCDPISGHVSLFWYQQALGQGPEFLTYFQNEAQLDKSGLPSDRFFAERPEGSVSTLKIQRTQQEDSAVYLCASSLDGAGELFFGEGSRLTVL.

This clonotype has more than one count but fewer than ten. DNA of the CDR3: TGTGCCAGCAGTGACTCGGGACAGCAATCAACCGGGGAGCTGTTTTTT. Amino acids: CASSDSGQQSTGELFF. This chain joins TRBV6-4 and TRBJ2-2; 7 bases are shared with TRBD1. V dropped 0 bases and J dropped 5; count of bases not matched to a gene: 6. CDR3 length: 16 residues. The germline CDR1 and CDR2 sequences are MRHNA and SNTAGT.

This chain joins TRBV6-2 or TRBV6-3 and TRBJ1-2; D is uncertain. The CDR3 consists of 16 residues. CDR1 MNHEY and CDR2 SVGEGT come from the germline V gene. Trimming cost V 2 bases and J 4 bases, with 17 bases left between them. The CDR3 DNA sequence: TGTGCCAGCAGTTACGGAGGCTCGATAACCCCCTATGGCTACACCTTC. Translation gives CASSYGGSITPYGYTF.

The chain joins TRBV4-2 to TRBJ2-5; D is ambiguous. The better agreement between TRBJ2-7 and the DNA end casts doubt on the J call. Germline V gene data show CDR1 as LGHNA and CDR2 as YNFKEQ. This CDR3 comprises 13 residues. The CDR3 bases are TGTGCCAGCAGCCAAGGCGCAAGGGACGAGCAGTACTTC. Translation gives CASSQGARDEQYF.

Of note for this clonotype: The germline gene is not matched at one end of the junction; a read error may be the cause. The chain is built from TRBV24-1 and TRBJ1-2; 7 bases fit TRBD1. Looked up from germline, CDR1 is KGHDR and CDR2 is SFDVKD. The CDR3 sequence is 15 residues long. The CDR3 region is CATNDLAGGIHGYTF. DNA for the CDR3: TGTGCCACCAATGATTTGGCAGGGGGGATCCATGGCTACACCTTC.

The CDR3 coding sequence is TGTGCCAGCAGCTTCACCCAGGGGGCTGCCTACAATGAGCAGTTCTTC. Residues: CASSFTQGAAYNEQFF. The chain uses TRBV11-2 and TRBJ2-1; 8 bases are shared with TRBD1. Per the germline V gene, CDR1 is SGHAT and CDR2 is FQNNGV. The CDR3 loop spans 16 amino acids. Unmatched junction bases numbered 6, after V lost 3 bases and J lost 2 bases.

The rearrangement uses TRBV28 and TRBJ1-2; no clear D. The CDR3 contains 13 residues. The germline gives CDR1 MDHEN, CDR2 SYDVKM. The ends were cut back, 2 bases at V and 3 bases at J, with 7 bases in the middle. The chain's CDR3 is CASSLGVHYGYTF. CDR3 sequence (DNA): TGTGCCAGCAGTTTAGGGGTCCACTATGGCTACACCTTC.

This clonotype appeared a few times. The chain employs TRBV29-1 and TRBJ1-2; D remains ambiguous. There are 14 residues in the CDR3. Looked up from germline, CDR1 is SQVTM and CDR2 is ANQGSEA. The V and J ends lost 6 bases and 5 bases respectively, with 19 bases between them. Here the CDR3 reads CSVVVHPKRYGYTF. CDR3 nucleotides: TGCAGCGTGGTAGTCCACCCAAAAAGATATGGCTACACCTTC.

In this sample, this clonotype turned up a few times. J is TRBJ2-6 and V is TRBV6-1, with TRBD1 matching over 8 bases. Germline CDR1 and CDR2: MNHNS and SASEGT. V lost 8 bases, J lost 0 bases, and 15 bases stayed unmatched. The CDR3 loop spans 19 amino acids. CDR3 sequence (DNA): TGTGCCAGCTCCCCAAAAGGGACAGGCGTCCTCTCTGGGGCCAACGTCCTGACTTTC. This encodes CASSPKGTGVLSGANVLTF.

The rearrangement links TRBV27 to TRBJ2-4; D is unclear. The V gene's germline CDR1 is MNHEY and CDR2 SMNVEV (reference sequence). The CDR3 is made up of 15 amino acids. With 3 bases removed from V and 1 base from J, the gap between germline ends came to 10 bases. The CDR3 protein is CASSFAYTAKNIQYF. The CDR3 DNA reads as TGTGCCAGCAGTTTTGCTTATACGGCCAAAAACATTCAGTACTTC.

The gene calls are TRBV27 and TRBJ2-1; TRBD2 matches 14 bases. Germline CDR1 is MNHEY and CDR2 is SMNVEV (reference sequence). V shed 5 bases, J shed 7 bases, and the junction held 4 bases outside the gene matches. The CDR3 loop spans 15 amino acids. DNA for the CDR3: TGTGCCAGCAGTATCGGGACTAGCGGGAGAAATGAGCAGTTCTTC. Residues: CASSIGTSGRNEQFF.

The V gene is TRBV11-2, the J gene TRBJ2-4; D perhaps matches TRBD2 (6 bases). The J call may be wrong; the DNA end is better matched by TRBJ2-7. In germline, CDR1 is SGHAT, CDR2 FQNNGV. CDR3 size: 13 residues. The CDR3 sequence is CASSLAGSHEQYF. CDR3 nucleotides: TGTGCCAGCAGCTTAGCCGGGAGCCACGAGCAGTACTTC.

This sequence joins TRBV18 and TRBJ1-4; D is uncertain. The ends were cut back, 3 bases at V and 6 bases at J, with 20 bases in the middle. The CDR3 extends over 17 amino acids. Germline lookup yields CDR1 KGHSH and CDR2 LQKENI. This CDR3 reads CASSPRASPHEYEKLFF. The CDR3 DNA reads TGTGCCAGCTCACCGCGCGCTAGTCCGCATGAATATGAAAAACTGTTTTTT.

The genes are TRBV29-1 and TRBJ2-3, with D possibly being TRBD2 (5 bases). This CDR3 comprises 14 residues. V lost 8 bases to trimming and J lost 11 bases, with 26 bases between them. Germline CDR1 SQVTM, CDR2 ANQGSEA. The CDR3 DNA sequence: TGCAGCTCCATCGGGGTTGGGGAGAGAAATGAGCAGTATTTT. It translates to CSSIGVGERNEQYF.

About this clonotype: A junction boundary mismatches the germline segment, possibly from a read error. The V gene is TRBV27, the J gene TRBJ2-1, with TRBD2 matching over 7 bases. Per the germline V gene, CDR1 is MNHEY and CDR2 is SMNVEV (reference sequence). There are 18 residues in the CDR3. The chain's CDR3 is CACSPYRIRTSGGNEQFF. The CDR3 nucleotides are TGTGCCTGCAGTCCTTACCGTATCCGGACTAGTGGGGGCAATGAGCAGTTCTTC.

The V gene is TRBV6-5, the J gene TRBJ2-1; TRBD2 aligns across 15 bases. This CDR3 is built from 16 residues. V lost 6 bases to trimming and J lost 8 bases; unmatched junction nucleotides: 8. Germline V lookup: CDR1 MNHEY, CDR2 SVGAGI. The CDR3 reads CASRPWTSGRGDEQFF. The CDR3, as DNA: TGTGCCAGCAGGCCTTGGACTAGCGGGAGGGGCGATGAGCAGTTCTTC.

V is TRBV7-9 and J is TRBJ2-5; possible D gene TRBD2, 6 bases. The DNA end is a closer match to TRBJ2-7, so the J assignment may be wrong. The germline CDR1 and CDR2 sequences are SEHNR and FQNEAQ (reference sequence). CDR3 length: 16 amino acids. The CDR3 DNA sequence: TGTGCCAGCAGCTCAACCCCGACGGGGTGGGGACTCGAGCAGTACTTC. It is translated as CASSSTPTGWGLEQYF.

The CDR3 region is CASSYGGFDETQYF. CDR3 sequence (DNA): TGTGCCAGCAGTTACGGTGGGTTTGACGAGACCCAGTACTTC. The chain recombines TRBV6-2 or TRBV6-3 with TRBJ2-7; D is ambiguous. The DNA matches TRBJ2-5 better at its end, which makes the J call doubtful. The CDR3 loop spans 14 amino acids. Per germline, CDR1 MNHEY and CDR2 SVGEGT.

The chain joins TRBV12-3 or TRBV12-4 to TRBJ2-1; D gene ambiguous. The length of the CDR3 is 19 residues. V lost 0 bases and J lost 3, with 21 bases in between. The CDR3 DNA is TGTGCCAGCAGTTTAGCGCCGACCGGGCCCCTGTCCCACTACAATGAGCAGTTCTTC. Encoded protein: CASSLAPTGPLSHYNEQFF.